The rows below give T cell receptor beta chains drawn from one sample of a study of Graves' ophthalmopathy and Graves' hyperthyroidism. MiXCR, applied by TCRdb to the multiplex PCR reads, yields one record per CDR3 protein. Here the sample spans approximately 160,000 distinct CDR3 sequences, roughly two fifths being singletons. Sequenced sample: peripheral blood. These receptor sequences come from a man between 25 and 39 years old with Graves' ophthalmopathy. The CDR3 runs from the conserved cysteine through the conserved F or W. The D gene is left open where the match is weak. Only some rows state a clone size, as once, few, many or a class for expanded clones.

J gene: TRBJ2-5; clone size: once; CDR3 length: 14; D gene: -; V gene: TRBV19; CDR3 DNA: TGTGCCAGTAGTCAGCGACTAGGGGGAGAGACCCAGTACTTC; CDR3 protein: CASSQRLGGETQYF
J gene: TRBJ2-5; clone size: -; CDR3 length: 13; D gene: TRBD2; V gene: TRBV20-1; CDR3 DNA: TGCAGTGCGCTAGCGGGAGGGGTAGAGACCCAGTACTTC; CDR3 protein: CSALAGGVETQYF
J gene: TRBJ1-1; clone size: many; CDR3 length: 16; D gene: -; V gene: TRBV4-1; CDR3 DNA: TGCGCCAGCAGCCAAGGGGTCGGACAGCTGAACACTGAAGCTTTCTTT; CDR3 protein: CASSQGVGQLNTEAFF
J gene: TRBJ1-3; clone size: many; CDR3 length: 17; D gene: TRBD1; V gene: TRBV9; CDR3 DNA: TGTGCCAGCAGCGAGACGGGACAGGGTTACTCTGGAAACACCATATATTTT; CDR3 protein: CASSETGQGYSGNTIYF
J gene: TRBJ1-2; clone size: -; CDR3 length: 13; D gene: -; V gene: TRBV12-3/TRBV12-4; CDR3 DNA: TGTGCCAGCAGTCCCCCAGGAAACTATGGCTACACCTTC; CDR3 protein: CASSPPGNYGYTF
J gene: TRBJ1-3; clone size: many; CDR3 length: 15; D gene: -; V gene: TRBV7-2; CDR3 DNA: TGTGCCAGCAGCCCACTGGGACGCGTTGGAAACACCATATATTTT; CDR3 protein: CASSPLGRVGNTIYF
J gene: TRBJ2-7; clone size: many; CDR3 length: 17; D gene: -; V gene: TRBV12-3/TRBV12-4; CDR3 DNA: TGTGCCAGCAGCTTAACAAGTAAGAGACAAGGTATCAACGAGCAGTACTTC; CDR3 protein: CASSLTSKRQGINEQYF
J gene: TRBJ1-2; clone size: once; CDR3 length: 15; D gene: -; V gene: TRBV10-2; CDR3 DNA: TGCGCCAGCAGTGATCTCAGGCGCTCCCTCTATGGCTACACCTTC; CDR3 protein: CASSDLRRSLYGYTF
J gene: TRBJ1-5; clone size: many; CDR3 length: 17; D gene: TRBD1; V gene: TRBV7-2; CDR3 DNA: TGTGCCAGCAGCTCCCCTTTAGGACAGGTTTGGTCTCAGCCCCAGCATTTT; CDR3 protein: CASSSPLGQVWSQPQHF
J gene: TRBJ2-7; clone size: -; CDR3 length: 12; D gene: -; V gene: TRBV7-2; CDR3 DNA: TGTGCCAGCAGCGCCGTCTCCTACGAGCAGTACTTC; CDR3 protein: CASSAVSYEQYF
J gene: TRBJ2-7; clone size: many; CDR3 length: 14; D gene: -; V gene: TRBV3-1; CDR3 DNA: TGTGCCAGCAGCCACCACGGACCCATATACGAGCAGTACTTC; CDR3 protein: CASSHHGPIYEQYF
J gene: TRBJ2-7; clone size: many; CDR3 length: 16; D gene: -; V gene: TRBV28; CDR3 DNA: TGTGCCAGCAGTTTGGTATTAATGGACAGAACCTACGAGCAGTACTTC; CDR3 protein: CASSLVLMDRTYEQYF
J gene: TRBJ2-5; clone size: many; CDR3 length: 15; D gene: -; V gene: TRBV5-1; CDR3 DNA: TGCGCCAGCAGCTTGGAGCCGCCGACCCCAGAGACCCAGTACTTC; CDR3 protein: CASSLEPPTPETQYF
J gene: TRBJ1-1; clone size: many; CDR3 length: 10; D gene: -; V gene: TRBV12-3/TRBV12-4; CDR3 DNA: TGTGCCAGTTCCGGGGTGGGAGCTTTCTTT; CDR3 protein: CASSGVGAFF
J gene: TRBJ1-1; clone size: many; CDR3 length: 14; D gene: -; V gene: TRBV5-1; CDR3 DNA: TGCGCCAGCACCAGAAACGTCCAGAACACTGAAGCTTTCTTT; CDR3 protein: CASTRNVQNTEAFF
J gene: TRBJ2-7; clone size: many; CDR3 length: 13; D gene: -; V gene: TRBV5-1; CDR3 DNA: TGCGCCAGCAGCTTGGGGGCAGGGAACGAGCAGTACTTC; CDR3 protein: CASSLGAGNEQYF
J gene: TRBJ1-2; clone size: many; CDR3 length: 14; D gene: TRBD1; V gene: TRBV19; CDR3 DNA: TGTGCCAGTAGCCAAACAGGGGGCGACTATGGCTACACCTTC; CDR3 protein: CASSQTGGDYGYTF
J gene: TRBJ2-7; clone size: many; CDR3 length: 14; D gene: -; V gene: TRBV5-1; CDR3 DNA: TGCGCCAGCAGCGTTAGGGGTAGGGGCTACGAGCAGTACTTC; CDR3 protein: CASSVRGRGYEQYF
J gene: TRBJ1-5; clone size: -; CDR3 length: 15; D gene: -; V gene: TRBV28; CDR3 DNA: TGTGCCAGCAGTCTGGAGACGTGGGGCAATCAGCCCCAGCATTTT; CDR3 protein: CASSLETWGNQPQHF
J gene: TRBJ1-6; clone size: many; CDR3 length: 17; D gene: -; V gene: TRBV3-1; CDR3 DNA: TGTGCCAGCAGCCAAGATTTACTGGGAGTTGGCCATTCACCCCTCCACTTT; CDR3 protein: CASSQDLLGVGHSPLHF
J gene: TRBJ2-7; clone size: many; CDR3 length: 12; D gene: TRBD1; V gene: TRBV30; CDR3 DNA: TGTGCCTGGAGTCCGGACAGGGGGCGCCTGAACTTC; CDR3 protein: CAWSPDRGRLNF
J gene: TRBJ1-1; clone size: many; CDR3 length: 13; D gene: -; V gene: TRBV12-3/TRBV12-4; CDR3 DNA: TGTGCCAGCAGTTCGGGGGGGGCGGATGAAGCTTTCTTT; CDR3 protein: CASSSGGADEAFF
J gene: TRBJ2-5; clone size: -; CDR3 length: 12; D gene: -; V gene: TRBV24-1; CDR3 DNA: TGTGCCACCAGTGATTTCTGGAGTTCCCAGTACTTC; CDR3 protein: CATSDFWSSQYF
J gene: TRBJ2-5; clone size: -; CDR3 length: 16; D gene: TRBD2; V gene: TRBV12-3/TRBV12-4; CDR3 DNA: TGTGCCAGCAGTCCAAGGGGACTAGCGGGAGAAGAGACCCAGTACTTC; CDR3 protein: CASSPRGLAGEETQYF
J gene: TRBJ1-2; clone size: once; CDR3 length: 13; D gene: -; V gene: TRBV6-2/TRBV6-3; CDR3 DNA: TGTGCCAGCAGCAACCGGGACAACCATGGCTACACCTTC; CDR3 protein: CASSNRDNHGYTF
J gene: TRBJ1-2; clone size: many; CDR3 length: 14; D gene: -; V gene: TRBV19; CDR3 DNA: TGTGCCAGTAGTATGGAGAGGGTTAACTATGGCTACACCTTC; CDR3 protein: CASSMERVNYGYTF
J gene: TRBJ1-5; clone size: many; CDR3 length: 15; D gene: -; V gene: TRBV5-5; CDR3 DNA: TGTGCCAGCAGCTTGTTTGGGACGAACAATCAGCCCCAGCATTTT; CDR3 protein: CASSLFGTNNQPQHF
J gene: TRBJ2-5; clone size: -; CDR3 length: 12; D gene: -; V gene: TRBV6-5; CDR3 DNA: TGTGCCTCCAAGGGGGAAGGGAAGACCCAGTACTTC; CDR3 protein: CASKGEGKTQYF
J gene: TRBJ2-5; clone size: -; CDR3 length: 17; D gene: TRBD2; V gene: TRBV11-2; CDR3 DNA: TGTGCCAGCAGCTCCTTGGGGGGACTAGCGTACCAAGAGACCCAGTACTTC; CDR3 protein: CASSSLGGLAYQETQYF
J gene: TRBJ2-7; clone size: -; CDR3 length: 14; D gene: -; V gene: TRBV28; CDR3 DNA: TGTGCCAGCAGCCGATCCCGGGACGCCGACGAGCAGTACTTC; CDR3 protein: CASSRSRDADEQYF
J gene: TRBJ2-3; clone size: -; CDR3 length: 13; D gene: TRBD2; V gene: TRBV7-2; CDR3 DNA: TGTGCCAGCAGCGGAAGGCGGGAGGATACGCAGTATTTT; CDR3 protein: CASSGRREDTQYF
J gene: TRBJ2-5; clone size: many; CDR3 length: 15; D gene: TRBD2; V gene: TRBV20-1; CDR3 DNA: TGCAGTGCTAGAATTAGCGGGCTTGTGGTAGAGACCCAGTACTTC; CDR3 protein: CSARISGLVVETQYF
J gene: TRBJ1-2; clone size: few; CDR3 length: 13; D gene: -; V gene: TRBV19; CDR3 DNA: TGTGCCAGTAGTAGGACTGGAACTTATGGCTACACCTTC; CDR3 protein: CASSRTGTYGYTF
J gene: TRBJ2-2; clone size: -; CDR3 length: 17; D gene: -; V gene: TRBV11-1; CDR3 DNA: TGTGCCAGCAGCCAGAACGGGCCCAGGGGGAACACCGGGGAGCTGTTTTTT; CDR3 protein: CASSQNGPRGNTGELFF
J gene: TRBJ2-5; clone size: few; CDR3 length: 14; D gene: TRBD1; V gene: TRBV6-2/TRBV6-3; CDR3 DNA: TGTGCCAGCAGCGTCGGGACAGTCAAAGAGACCCAGTACTTC; CDR3 protein: CASSVGTVKETQYF
J gene: TRBJ1-2; clone size: -; CDR3 length: 15; D gene: -; V gene: TRBV19; CDR3 DNA: TGTGCCAGTATCACACTCCGGGGGAGCCCCGGGGGCTACACCTTC; CDR3 protein: CASITLRGSPGGYTF
J gene: TRBJ2-1; clone size: many; CDR3 length: 15; D gene: TRBD2; V gene: TRBV30; CDR3 DNA: TGTGCCTGGAGGACGGGGCGGGAGTGGTACAATGAGCAGTTCTTC; CDR3 protein: CAWRTGREWYNEQFF
J gene: TRBJ1-5; clone size: many; CDR3 length: 12; D gene: -; V gene: TRBV19; CDR3 DNA: TGTGCCAGTACCGGACAGACTCAGCCCCAGCATTTT; CDR3 protein: CASTGQTQPQHF
J gene: TRBJ1-5; clone size: many; CDR3 length: 16; D gene: -; V gene: TRBV28; CDR3 DNA: TGTGCCAGCAGTTTATCCTGGGGACGGGTTAGGCAGCCCCAGCATTTT; CDR3 protein: CASSLSWGRVRQPQHF
J gene: TRBJ2-7; clone size: -; CDR3 length: 15; D gene: TRBD2; V gene: TRBV11-2; CDR3 DNA: TGTGCCAGCAGCCGGAGGACTAGCGGGATTTACGAGCAGTACTTC; CDR3 protein: CASSRRTSGIYEQYF
J gene: TRBJ2-7; clone size: many; CDR3 length: 15; D gene: -; V gene: TRBV4-3; CDR3 DNA: TGCGCCAGCAGCCAAGAGACAGAGGTGTCCTACGAGCAGTACTTC; CDR3 protein: CASSQETEVSYEQYF
J gene: TRBJ1-2; clone size: many; CDR3 length: 13; D gene: TRBD1; V gene: TRBV6-5; CDR3 DNA: TGTGCCAGCGAGGGGGCCCGCTTTGATGGCTACACCTTC; CDR3 protein: CASEGARFDGYTF
J gene: TRBJ2-7; clone size: many; CDR3 length: 13; D gene: TRBD1; V gene: TRBV12-3/TRBV12-4; CDR3 DNA: TGTGCCAGCAGTTTTACAGGGGCAAACGAGCAGTACTTC; CDR3 protein: CASSFTGANEQYF
J gene: TRBJ1-1; clone size: -; CDR3 length: 18; D gene: -; V gene: TRBV11-1; CDR3 DNA: TGTGCCAGCAGCTTCGCCCAATCGGTTGAGGTGATGAACACTGAAGCTTTCTTT; CDR3 protein: CASSFAQSVEVMNTEAFF
J gene: TRBJ2-5; clone size: many; CDR3 length: 14; D gene: -; V gene: TRBV4-2; CDR3 DNA: TGTGCCAGCAGCCAAGATCAGAATATGGGGACCCAGTACTTC; CDR3 protein: CASSQDQNMGTQYF
J gene: TRBJ2-5; clone size: many; CDR3 length: 14; D gene: -; V gene: TRBV4-3; CDR3 DNA: TGCGCCAGCAGCCAAGGGGACCCCCAAGAGACCCAGTACTTC; CDR3 protein: CASSQGDPQETQYF
J gene: TRBJ1-2; clone size: once; CDR3 length: 14; D gene: -; V gene: TRBV12-3/TRBV12-4; CDR3 DNA: TGTGCCAGCACCCAAGGCTCGGGCTTCTATGGCTACACCTTC; CDR3 protein: CASTQGSGFYGYTF